The 12 T cell receptor beta chains below all came from one sample that was sequenced in a study of T cells in women clearing cervical HPV infection. Method: immunoSEQ multiplex PCR; TCRdb's copy keeps in-frame clones and lacks some. In all, the sample yields more than 30,000 clones. Sequenced sample: blood buffy coat. These receptors originate from a woman aged 18 to 75 with a cervical HPV16 infection that either progressed to CIN3+ or cleared (not recorded which).

Notes on this clone: The read stops 3 residues short of the end of the CDR3; the missing end is completed from the germline J gene. The rearrangement uses TRBV6-2 or TRBV6-3 and TRBJ2-2, with a weak D call TRBD2 (6 bases). V dropped 4 bases and J dropped 5 bases, with 11 bases sitting between them. The CDR3 loop spans 14 amino acids. Germline assignment: CDR1 MNHEY and CDR2 SVGEGT. CDR3 DNA (partial): TGTGCCAGCAGTTTTTGGGGGGAAACCGGGGAG. Its translation: CASSFWGETGE. The whole CDR3 protein is CASSFWGETGELFF.

The CDR3 reads CSAPRGGISYNSPLHF. The CDR3 bases that were read are TGCAGTGCGCCCCGAGGGGGCATCTCCTATAATTCACCC. The chain carries TRBV20-1 and TRBJ1-6, with 7 bases identical to TRBD1. Read coverage stops 3 residues before the CDR3 terminus; the germline J gene supplies the remainder. From germline, CDR1 is DFQATT and CDR2 SNEGSKA (reference sequence). The CDR3 spans 16 residues. After removal of 6 bases from V and 0 bases from J, the junction contained 8 bases not matched to a gene.

On this clone itself: The observed sequence ends 3 residues before the CDR3 terminus, with the missing tail filled in from the germline J gene. The J gene is TRBJ2-1, the V gene TRBV5-1, with 9 nucleotides matching TRBD2. Trimming cost V 1 base and J 0 bases; bases outside gene matches: 11. This CDR3 spans 19 amino acids. Germline V lookup: CDR1 SGHRS, CDR2 YFSETQ. The part of the CDR3 DNA that was read is TGCGCCAGCAGCTTGAGATTAGCGGGGGTTGGCAGCTCCTACAATGAG. This codes for CASSLRLAGVGSSYNE. The full CDR3 is CASSLRLAGVGSSYNEQFF.

Details on this clone: The CDR3 end is not reached by the read, which stops 3 residues before it; the germline J gene fills it in. The gene calls are TRBV6-1 and TRBJ2-2; D is undetermined. CDR3 length: 13 residues. CDR1 MNHNS and CDR2 SASEGT come from the germline V gene. CDR3 DNA, as far as it was read: TGTGCCAGCAGTGAAAGTTTCCAGGAAAAG. Residues: CASSESFQEK. The whole CDR3 sequence is CASSESFQEKLFF.

As for this clone: The CDR3 is cut off 3 residues early in the read; its end comes from the germline J gene. The rearrangement uses TRBV10-3 and TRBJ2-5; D is possibly TRBD1 (6 bases). Germline CDR1 reads ENHRY; CDR2 reads SYGVKD. V was cut by 3 bases and J by 1 base, with 12 bases left in between. The CDR3 sequence is 15 residues long. CDR3 region: CAISDSRQAQETQYF. CDR3 bases read: TGTGCCATCAGTGACTCCCGACAGGCCCAAGAGACC.

Worth noting for this clone: The CDR3 is cut off 3 residues early in the read; its end comes from the germline J gene. V is TRBV11-2 and J is TRBJ2-1; the match to TRBD1 covers 7 bases. This CDR3 has 12 amino acids. J gave up 9 bases and V 4 bases, and 3 bases lay outside the gene matches. Germline CDR1 SGHAT, CDR2 FQNNGV. The DNA read from the CDR3 is TGTGCCAGCAGCTCGACAGGGATTGAG. It encodes CASSSTGIE. The whole CDR3 is CASSSTGIEQFF.

With regard to this clone: The read ends 3 residues before the CDR3 terminus; that terminus is restored from the germline J gene. The V and J genes are TRBV5-8 and TRBJ2-7; D remains ambiguous. V was trimmed by 2 bases and J by 2 bases, leaving 5 bases between them. The length of the CDR3 is 12 residues. CDR1 and CDR2 from the germline V gene are SGHTS and YDEGEE. The CDR3 sequence: CASSFLAYEQYF. The covered CDR3 bases are TGTGCCAGCAGCTTTCTAGCCTACGAG.

Details on this clone: From the germline J gene comes the end of the CDR3, since the read stops 3 residues before it. The V and J genes are TRBV19 and TRBJ1-5; D remains unclear. Trimming took off 7 bases at V and 3 bases at J, with 16 bases between the two ends. Per germline, CDR1 LNHDA and CDR2 SQIVND (reference sequence). The CDR3 is made up of 15 amino acids. The CDR3 region is CASTLRHLLNQPQHF. Incomplete CDR3 DNA: TGTGCCAGTACTCTCCGACACCTTCTCAATCAGCCC.

A remark on this clone: Read data end 3 residues before the CDR3 end; the end is taken from the germline J gene. The gene calls are TRBV5-6 and TRBJ2-2; D remains ambiguous. V gave up 4 bases and J gave up 0 bases, with 7 bases separating them. Germline V gene lookup returns CDR1 SGHDT and CDR2 YYEEEE. The CDR3 runs to 14 residues. This CDR3 is CASSTTSNTGELFF. The DNA read from the CDR3 is TGTGCCAGCAGCACGACTTCGAACACCGGGGAG.

Note on this clone: The read ends 3 residues shy of where the CDR3 ends; the end is completed using the germline J gene. The chain couples TRBV20-1 to TRBJ1-1; 8 bases match TRBD1. V gave up 6 bases and J gave up 1 base; unmatched junction bases: 4. Germline loops: CDR1 DFQATT, CDR2 SNEGSKA (reference sequence). The CDR3 consists of 13 residues. The sequenced CDR3 bases are TGCAGTGCCATACAGGGGGGGAACACTGAA. Translating gives CSAIQGGNTE. The CDR3, in full, reads CSAIQGGNTEAFF.

About this clone itself: The read stops 3 residues short of the end of the CDR3; the missing end is completed from the germline J gene. The chain combines TRBV7-9 with TRBJ1-1; the D gene is possibly TRBD1 (6 bases). Germline lookup yields CDR1 SEHNR and CDR2 FQNEAQ (reference sequence). This CDR3 has 12 amino acids. The CDR3 is CASSLQGYEAFF. CDR3 DNA, as far as it was read: TGTGCCAGCAGCTTACAGGGGTACGAA.

With respect to this clone: The CDR3 end is not reached by the read, which stops 3 residues before it; the germline J gene fills it in. This chain links TRBV5-4 with TRBJ2-3; D gene unclear. The V gene's germline CDR1 is SGHNT and CDR2 YYREEE (reference sequence). The CDR3 is 12 amino acids. Trimming left V 4 bases short and J 3 bases short, with 6 bases between. The CDR3 loop is CASSPQTDTQYF. The sequenced part of the CDR3 DNA is TGTGCCAGCAGCCCGCAGACAGATACG.